The 28 T cell receptor beta chains reported below all come from one sample, sequenced in a study of CD8 T cells in ankylosing spondylitis. One entry per CDR3 protein results from TCRdb running MiXCR on the 5' RACE reads. Among fewer than 400,000 distinct CDR3 sequences listed, roughly 15% were seen once. Sequenced material: blood, either unsorted or a sorted T cell fraction (not recorded which). These receptors all come from a male donor with ankylosing spondylitis or in good health (not recorded which).

This clonotype was counted only a few times. The chain recombines TRBV20-1 with TRBJ2-7; D may be TRBD2 (6 bases). Germline assignment: CDR1 DFQATT and CDR2 SNEGSKA (reference sequence). V was trimmed by 5 bases and J by 6 bases, leaving 11 bases between them. CDR3 length: 11 amino acids. This chain's CDR3 is CSARAGPEQYF. CDR3 bases: TGCAGTGCTCGAGCGGGCCCCGAGCAGTACTTC.

The chain has TRBV6-1 and TRBJ2-1, with D perhaps TRBD1 (6 bases). This CDR3 is 15 amino acids long. Germline V CDR1 and CDR2: MNHNS, SASEGT. V lost 0 bases, J lost 6 bases, and 12 bases lay in between. In DNA, the CDR3 is TGTGCCAGCAGTGAAGCCCCCGGACAGTTCAATGAGCAGTTCTTC. Encoded protein: CASSEAPGQFNEQFF.

This sequence joins TRBV5-8 and TRBJ1-5; the D gene is possibly TRBD1 (6 bases). In germline, CDR1 is SGHTS, CDR2 YDEGEE. The CDR3 length is 15 residues. Deletions cut 4 bases from V and 7 bases from J, with 18 bases between. The CDR3: CASSPEGGRGQPQHF. DNA of the CDR3: TGTGCCAGCAGCCCCGAGGGGGGGCGAGGACAGCCCCAGCATTTT.

This rearrangement joins TRBV20-1 to TRBJ1-5; 12 nucleotides align to TRBD1. The CDR3 contains 18 residues. Germline V CDR1 and CDR2: DFQATT, SNEGSKA (reference sequence). J was trimmed by 5 bases and V by 0 bases; bases with no gene match: 11. For the CDR3, the DNA is TGCAGTGCTAGAGATTCTGCCCTCGGGACAGGGGGCCATCAGCCCCAGCATTTT. Amino acids: CSARDSALGTGGHQPQHF.

This chain's CDR3 is CSALAALTDTQYF. In DNA, the CDR3 is TGCAGTGCTCTAGCGGCCCTCACAGATACGCAGTATTTT. The chain employs TRBV20-1 and TRBJ2-3; TRBD2 aligns across 7 bases. The trim removed 5 bases at V and 2 bases at J, leaving 4 bases unmatched. Germline V CDR1 and CDR2: DFQATT, SNEGSKA (reference sequence). The CDR3 sequence is 13 residues long.

This clonotype was observed at least ten times. V and J are TRBV5-1 and TRBJ2-7; TRBD1 or TRBD2 may be the D gene (6 bases each). This CDR3 is built from 15 residues. Per germline, CDR1 SGHRS and CDR2 YFSETQ. Deletions cut 0 bases from V and 0 bases from J, with 10 bases between. CDR3 nucleotide sequence: TGCGCCAGCAGCTTGGTGGGGGGCGCCTCCTACGAGCAGTACTTC. It translates to CASSLVGGASYEQYF. Full variable domain (remainder filled in from reference TRBV5-1 and TRBJ2-7): KAGVTQTPRYLIKTRGQQVTLSCSPISGHRSVSWYQQTPGQGLQFLFEYFSETQRNKGNFPGRFSGRQFSNSRSEMNVSTLELGDSALYLCASSLVGGASYEQYFGPGTRLTVT.

The chain recombines TRBV12-3 or TRBV12-4 with TRBJ1-2; TRBD1 might be the D (6 bases). The CDR3 is made up of 14 amino acids. Trimming took 1 base from V and 8 from J, leaving 14 bases between them. In nucleotides, the CDR3 is TGTGCCAGCAGTTTAGAGGACAGTCTGGGGGGCTACACCTTC. It encodes CASSLEDSLGGYTF.

J is TRBJ1-2 and V is TRBV27, with a possible D match to TRBD1 (5 bases). V lost 2 bases to trimming and J lost 7 bases, with 11 bases between them. CDR1 and CDR2 (germline): MNHEY, SMNVEV (reference sequence). The CDR3 sequence is 13 residues long. CDR3 bases: TGTGCCAGCAGTTTACAGGGAGGAGGTGGCTACACCTTC. Its translation: CASSLQGGGGYTF.

The chain is built from TRBV6-5 and TRBJ1-4; D gene ambiguous. In germline, CDR1 is MNHEY, CDR2 SVGAGI. This CDR3 is built from 15 residues. Deletions cut 0 bases from V and 7 bases from J, with 12 bases between. In DNA, the CDR3 is TGTGCCAGCAGTTACTCAGGCTCCCCGGGTGAAAAACTGTTTTTT. This encodes CASSYSGSPGEKLFF.

V is TRBV6-2 or TRBV6-3 and J is TRBJ2-1; 8 bases align to TRBD2. V trimming: 0 bases; J trimming: 2 bases; junction bases outside the gene matches: 3. This CDR3 has 16 residues. Germline loops: CDR1 MNHEY, CDR2 SVGEGT. The DNA for the CDR3 is TGTGCCAGCAGTTACTCTAGCGGGACAACCTACAATGAGCAGTTCTTC. Amino acids: CASSYSSGTTYNEQFF.

V usage is TRBV25-1 and J usage is TRBJ1-6, with TRBD1 identical over 8 bases. CDR3 length equals 16 residues. The V segment lost 3 bases and the J segment 10 bases; nucleotides outside the gene matches: 11. In germline, CDR1 is MGHDK, CDR2 SYGVNS. CDR3 amino acids: CASSDPLMTGDSPLHF. The CDR3 bases are TGTGCCAGCAGTGATCCTCTCATGACAGGGGACTCACCCCTCCACTTT.

In its sample, this clonotype was seen a few times. This rearrangement joins TRBV7-2 to TRBJ2-7; D is perhaps TRBD2 (6 bases). CDR1 SGHTA and CDR2 FQGNSA come from the germline V gene. The ends were cut back, 1 base at V and 5 bases at J, with 15 bases in the middle. The CDR3 is made up of 15 amino acids. This chain's CDR3 is CASSLVGRGSDEQYF. CDR3 nucleotide sequence: TGTGCCAGCAGCTTAGTAGGGCGGGGTTCCGACGAGCAGTACTTC.

This clonotype was detected many times. The V call is TRBV7-9, the J call TRBJ1-1, with D uncertain. The V end lost 5 bases, the J end lost 5 bases, and 12 bases lay between the germline ends. Germline CDR1 reads SEHNR; CDR2 reads FQNEAQ (reference sequence). This CDR3 is 13 amino acids long. The CDR3 reads CASSPQKRTEAFF. CDR3 sequence (DNA): TGTGCCAGCAGCCCACAGAAGAGGACTGAAGCTTTCTTT.

This clonotype showed up many times. This sequence joins TRBV12-3 or TRBV12-4 and TRBJ1-1; D is ambiguous. The length of the CDR3 is 13 residues. Trimming shortened V by 2 bases and J by 11 bases, and 15 bases separated the two germline ends. The CDR3, as DNA: TGTGCCAGCAGTTTAAGGTTAGAGGGAATGGCTTTCTTT. Translation gives CASSLRLEGMAFF.

The chain recombines TRBV5-6 with TRBJ2-7, with D uncertain. The CDR3 has 15 amino acids. Germline loops: CDR1 SGHDT, CDR2 YYEEEE. V shed 5 bases and J shed 0 bases, with 15 bases lying between them. The CDR3 sequence is CASSLSPRSSYEQYF. The CDR3, as DNA: TGTGCCAGCAGTCTATCTCCTAGGAGCTCCTACGAGCAGTACTTC.

The rearrangement joins TRBV3-1 to TRBJ2-2; TRBD2 agrees at 10 bases. CDR3 length: 19 amino acids. J was trimmed by 1 base and V by 1 base; bases with no gene match: 9. From germline, CDR1 is LGHDT and CDR2 YNNKEL (reference sequence). The CDR3 DNA is TGTGCCAGCAGCCAAGGTGGTCTAGCGGGAGTAAGGAACACCGGGGAGCTGTTTTTT. It is translated as CASSQGGLAGVRNTGELFF.

This clonotype has more than one count but fewer than ten. In nucleotides, the CDR3 is TGCGCCAGCAGTATAGAGGTTATTCTTTCCGAGCAGTACTTC. This codes for CASSIEVILSEQYF. The V call is TRBV10-2, the J call TRBJ2-7; no reliable D call. Trimming removed 5 bases at V and 6 bases at J, with 17 bases between. CDR1 and CDR2 from the germline V gene are WSHSY and SAAADI. CDR3 length: 14 amino acids.

V gene TRBV4-2 combines with J gene TRBJ2-3; 7 nucleotides align to TRBD2. Germline V gives CDR1 LGHNA, CDR2 YNFKEQ. This CDR3 comprises 16 residues. With V trimmed by 1 base and J by 0 bases, 4 bases remained unmatched. The CDR3, as DNA: TGTGCCAGCAGCCAAGCGACTAGCAGGAGCACAGATACGCAGTATTTT. Protein: CASSQATSRSTDTQYF.

This clonotype was picked up many times. The gene calls are TRBV5-1 and TRBJ2-3; 7 bases fit TRBD1. After removal of 0 bases from V and 1 base from J, the junction contained 2 bases not matched to a gene. The CDR3 covers 15 residues. The germline V gene has CDR1 SGHRS and CDR2 YFSETQ. The CDR3 loop reads CASSLGGQGTDTQYF. The CDR3, as DNA: TGCGCCAGCAGCTTGGGTGGACAGGGCACAGATACGCAGTATTTT.

The chain employs TRBV5-1 and TRBJ2-7, with D perhaps being TRBD1 or TRBD2 (5 bases each). This CDR3 contains 14 residues. Germline V lookup: CDR1 SGHRS, CDR2 YFSETQ. Trimming took 4 bases from V and 6 from J, leaving 17 bases between them. The CDR3 nucleotides read TGCGCCAGCAGCCCAGGGACGGTCGGGGTCGAGCAGTACTTC. Its protein is CASSPGTVGVEQYF.

This chain links TRBV11-3 with TRBJ2-1, with 8 positions matching TRBD1. Germline values: CDR1 SGHNT, CDR2 YENEEA. This CDR3 has 13 amino acids. Trimming removed 0 bases from V and 15 bases from J; junction bases left unmatched: 7. CDR3 DNA: TGTGCCAGCAGCTTAGACCAGGACAGGGAAAGGTTCTTC. This codes for CASSLDQDRERFF.

This clonotype was observed at least ten times. The rearrangement uses TRBV6-5 and TRBJ2-5; D not resolved. The CDR3 is 14 residues long. Germline lookup yields CDR1 MNHEY and CDR2 SVGAGI. Trimming left V 3 bases short and J 1 base short, with 9 bases between. In DNA, the CDR3 is TGTGCCAGCAGTTATATTACACCCCAAGAGACCCAGTACTTC. It specifies CASSYITPQETQYF.

This clonotype was found once. One junction end disagrees with the germline gene, perhaps due to a read error. The chain couples TRBV2 to TRBJ2-2; perhaps TRBD1 as D (6 bases). Looked up from germline, CDR1 is SNHLY and CDR2 is FYNNEI. The CDR3 runs to 13 residues. The DNA of the CDR3 is TGTACCAGCAACTCACAGGGCACCGGGGAGCTGTTTTTT. This sequence encodes CTSNSQGTGELFF.

In its sample, this clonotype was seen a few times. This sequence joins TRBV15 and TRBJ2-5; D tentatively fits TRBD1 or TRBD2 (5 bases each). The germline CDR1 and CDR2 sequences are LNHNV and YYDKDF (reference sequence). The length of the CDR3 is 17 residues. V lost 0 bases and J lost 0, with 14 bases in between. The CDR3 loop is CATSRDEGRVYQETQYF. The CDR3 DNA follows: TGTGCCACCAGCAGAGATGAGGGCAGGGTGTACCAAGAGACCCAGTACTTC.

This clonotype has a handful of counts. J is TRBJ2-3 and V is TRBV6-1, with D possibly matching TRBD2 (5 bases). The germline gives CDR1 MNHNS, CDR2 SASEGT. The ends were cut back, 4 bases at V and 2 bases at J, with 16 bases in the middle. The CDR3 is 16 amino acids. CDR3 amino acids: CASSVNGGYYTDTQYF. The CDR3, as DNA: TGTGCCAGCAGTGTTAACGGAGGATATTACACAGATACGCAGTATTTT.

In DNA, the CDR3 is TGCAGTGCTTTCTCCGGGACCCTCATACAAGAGACCCAGTACTTC. Amino acids: CSAFSGTLIQETQYF. The chain links TRBV20-1 to TRBJ2-5; tentatively, D is TRBD1 or TRBD2 (5 bases each). Trimming cost V 5 bases and J 2 bases, with 18 bases left between them. The CDR3 is made up of 15 amino acids. Germline assignment: CDR1 DFQATT and CDR2 SNEGSKA (reference sequence).

This rearrangement joins TRBV12-3 or TRBV12-4 to TRBJ2-3; possibly TRBD2 for D (6 bases). This CDR3 region has 15 residues. The germline V and J ends were trimmed by 5 bases and 3 bases, with 15 bases remaining between them. The CDR3 sequence is CASSLTGTGTDTQYF. CDR3 DNA: TGTGCCAGCAGTCTTACCGGGACTGGAACAGATACGCAGTATTTT.

This clonotype has at least ten counts. The CDR3 region is CASSSPRDRLNIQYF. CDR3 in DNA: TGTGCCAGCAGCTCCCCTAGGGACAGGCTTAACATTCAGTACTTC. V usage is TRBV7-9 and J usage is TRBJ2-4; 8 bases are shared with TRBD1. This CDR3 contains 15 residues. CDR1 is SEHNR and CDR2 is FQNEAQ in the germline V gene (reference sequence). V was clipped by 4 bases and J by 7 bases; unmatched bases: 9.